Described below is a single TCR beta chain sequence and its context. The table came from immunoSEQ multiplex PCR; TCRdb's copy has only in-frame clones and leaves some out. In the table there are about 170,000 clones, about 83% of which are singletons. The data derive from a study of blood T cell repertoires in COVID-19. There are 22 residues in the CDR3. V was trimmed by 1 base and J by 5 bases, leaving 32 bases between them. Germline lookup yields CDR1 KGHDR and CDR2 SFDVKD. This chain links TRBV24-1 with TRBJ2-1, with D possibly being TRBD1 (5 bases). The clonotype originates from a woman aged 80 or over with acute or convalescent COVID-19. The sequencing input was peripheral blood. In DNA form, the CDR3 reads TGTGCCACCAGTGATTTCGGGCAGGGAAAAAGGTTATTGAAAGAAGGTGACAATGAGCAGTTCTTC. Translating gives CATSDFGQGKRLLKEGDNEQFF.